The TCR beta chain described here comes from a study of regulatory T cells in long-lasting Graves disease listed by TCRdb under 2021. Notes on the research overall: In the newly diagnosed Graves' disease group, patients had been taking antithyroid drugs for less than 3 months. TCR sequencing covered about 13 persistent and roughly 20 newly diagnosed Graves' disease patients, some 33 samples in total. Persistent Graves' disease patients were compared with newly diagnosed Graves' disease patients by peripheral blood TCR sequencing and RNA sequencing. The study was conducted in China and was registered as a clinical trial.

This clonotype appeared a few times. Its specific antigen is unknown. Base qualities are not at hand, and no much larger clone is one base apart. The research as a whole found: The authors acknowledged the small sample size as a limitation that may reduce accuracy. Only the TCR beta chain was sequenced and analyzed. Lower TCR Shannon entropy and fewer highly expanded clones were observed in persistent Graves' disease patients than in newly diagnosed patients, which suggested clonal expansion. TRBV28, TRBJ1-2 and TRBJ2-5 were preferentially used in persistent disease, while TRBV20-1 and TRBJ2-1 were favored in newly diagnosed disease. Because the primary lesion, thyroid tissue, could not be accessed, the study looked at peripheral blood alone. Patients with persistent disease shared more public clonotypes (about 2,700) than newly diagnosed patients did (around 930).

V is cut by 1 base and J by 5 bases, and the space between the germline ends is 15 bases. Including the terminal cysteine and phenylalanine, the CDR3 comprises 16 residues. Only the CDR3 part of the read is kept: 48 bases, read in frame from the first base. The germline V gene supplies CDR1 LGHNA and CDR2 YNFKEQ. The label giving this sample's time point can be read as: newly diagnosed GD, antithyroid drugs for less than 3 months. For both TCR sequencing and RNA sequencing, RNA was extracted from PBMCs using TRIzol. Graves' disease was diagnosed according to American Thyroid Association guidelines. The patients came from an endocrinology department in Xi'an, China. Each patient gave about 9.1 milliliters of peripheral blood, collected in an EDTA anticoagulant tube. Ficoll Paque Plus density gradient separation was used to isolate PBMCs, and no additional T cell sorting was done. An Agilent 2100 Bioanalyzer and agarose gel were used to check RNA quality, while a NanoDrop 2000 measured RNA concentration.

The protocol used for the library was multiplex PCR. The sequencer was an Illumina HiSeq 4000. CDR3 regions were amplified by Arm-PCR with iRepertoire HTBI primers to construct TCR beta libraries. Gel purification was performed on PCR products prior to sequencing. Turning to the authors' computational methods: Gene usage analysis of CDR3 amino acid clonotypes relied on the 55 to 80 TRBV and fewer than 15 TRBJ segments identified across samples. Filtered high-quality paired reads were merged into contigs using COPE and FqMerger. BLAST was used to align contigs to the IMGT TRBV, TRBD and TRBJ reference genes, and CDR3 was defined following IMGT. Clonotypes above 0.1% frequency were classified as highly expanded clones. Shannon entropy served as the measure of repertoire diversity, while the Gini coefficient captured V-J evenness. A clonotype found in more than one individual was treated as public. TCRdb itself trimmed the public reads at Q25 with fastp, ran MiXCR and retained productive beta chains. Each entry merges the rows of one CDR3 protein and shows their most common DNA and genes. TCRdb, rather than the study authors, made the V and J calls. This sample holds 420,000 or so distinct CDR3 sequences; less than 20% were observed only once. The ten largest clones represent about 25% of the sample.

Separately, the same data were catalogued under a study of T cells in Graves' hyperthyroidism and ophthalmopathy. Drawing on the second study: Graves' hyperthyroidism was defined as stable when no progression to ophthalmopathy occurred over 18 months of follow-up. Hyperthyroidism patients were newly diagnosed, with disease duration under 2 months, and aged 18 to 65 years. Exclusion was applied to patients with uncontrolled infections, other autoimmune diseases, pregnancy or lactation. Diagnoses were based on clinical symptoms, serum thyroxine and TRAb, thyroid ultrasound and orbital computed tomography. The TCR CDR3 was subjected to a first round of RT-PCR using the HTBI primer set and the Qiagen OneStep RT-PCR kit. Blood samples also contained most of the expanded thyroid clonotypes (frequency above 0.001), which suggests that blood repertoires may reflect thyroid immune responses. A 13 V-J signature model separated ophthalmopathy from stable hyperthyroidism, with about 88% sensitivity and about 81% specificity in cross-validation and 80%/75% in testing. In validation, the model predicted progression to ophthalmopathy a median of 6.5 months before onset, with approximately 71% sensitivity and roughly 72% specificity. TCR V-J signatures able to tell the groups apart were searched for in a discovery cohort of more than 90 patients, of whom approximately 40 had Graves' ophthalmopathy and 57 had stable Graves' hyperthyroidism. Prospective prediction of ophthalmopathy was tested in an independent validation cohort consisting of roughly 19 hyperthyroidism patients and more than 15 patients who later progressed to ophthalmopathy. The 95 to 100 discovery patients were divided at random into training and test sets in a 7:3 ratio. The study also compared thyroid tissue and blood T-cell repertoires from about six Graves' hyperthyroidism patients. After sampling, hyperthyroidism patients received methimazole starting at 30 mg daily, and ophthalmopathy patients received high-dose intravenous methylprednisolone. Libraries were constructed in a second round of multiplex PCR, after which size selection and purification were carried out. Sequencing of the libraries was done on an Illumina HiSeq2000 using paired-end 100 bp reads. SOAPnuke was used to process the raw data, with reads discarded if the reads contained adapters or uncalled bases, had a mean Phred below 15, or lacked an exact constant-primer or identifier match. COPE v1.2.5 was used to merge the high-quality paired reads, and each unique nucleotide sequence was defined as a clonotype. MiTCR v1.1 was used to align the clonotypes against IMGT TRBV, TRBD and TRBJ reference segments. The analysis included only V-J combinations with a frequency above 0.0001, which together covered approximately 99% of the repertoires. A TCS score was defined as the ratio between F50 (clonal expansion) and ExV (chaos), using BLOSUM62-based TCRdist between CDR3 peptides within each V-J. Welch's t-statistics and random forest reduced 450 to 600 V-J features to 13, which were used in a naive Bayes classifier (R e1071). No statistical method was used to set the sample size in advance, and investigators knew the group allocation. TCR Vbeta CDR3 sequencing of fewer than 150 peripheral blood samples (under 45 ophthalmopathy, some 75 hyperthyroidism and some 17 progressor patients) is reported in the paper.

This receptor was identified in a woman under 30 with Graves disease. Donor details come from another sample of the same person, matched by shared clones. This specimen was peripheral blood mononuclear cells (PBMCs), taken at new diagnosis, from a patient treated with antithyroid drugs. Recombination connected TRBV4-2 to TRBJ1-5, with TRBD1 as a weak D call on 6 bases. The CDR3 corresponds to CASSQVEAQGHQPQHF. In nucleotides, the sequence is TGTGCCAGCAGCCAAGTCGAGGCACAGGGCCATCAGCCCCAGCATTTT.